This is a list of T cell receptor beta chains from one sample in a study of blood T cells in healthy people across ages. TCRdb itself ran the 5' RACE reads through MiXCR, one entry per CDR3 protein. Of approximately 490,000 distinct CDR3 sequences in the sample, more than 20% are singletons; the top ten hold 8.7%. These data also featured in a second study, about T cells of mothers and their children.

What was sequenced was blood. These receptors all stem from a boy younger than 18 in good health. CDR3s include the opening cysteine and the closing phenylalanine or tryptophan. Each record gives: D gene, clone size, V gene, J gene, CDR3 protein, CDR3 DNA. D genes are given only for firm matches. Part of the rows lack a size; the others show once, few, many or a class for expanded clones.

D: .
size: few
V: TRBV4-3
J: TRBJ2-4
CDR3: CASSQEGDFFSSKNIQYF
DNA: TGCGCCAGCAGCCAAGAGGGCGACTTCTTTAGTTCCAAAAACATTCAGTACTTC

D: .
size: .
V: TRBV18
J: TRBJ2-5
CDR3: CASSPPGRTQYF
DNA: TGTGCCAGCTCACCCCCTGGTCGGACCCAGTACTTC

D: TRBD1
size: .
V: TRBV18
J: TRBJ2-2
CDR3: CASSPKNQGAWTGELFF
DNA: TGTGCCAGCTCACCAAAAAATCAGGGGGCCTGGACCGGGGAGCTGTTTTTT

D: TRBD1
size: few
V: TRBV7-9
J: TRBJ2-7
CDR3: CASNRTGALDYEQYF
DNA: TGTGCCAGCAACAGAACAGGGGCTTTAGACTACGAGCAGTACTTC

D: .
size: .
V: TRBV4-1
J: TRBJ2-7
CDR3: CASSQEPGGTSYEQYF
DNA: TGCGCCAGCAGCCAAGAACCGGGCGGGACTTCCTACGAGCAGTACTTC

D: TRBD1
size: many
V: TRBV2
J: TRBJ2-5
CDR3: CASSEQQGTETQYF
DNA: TGTGCCAGCAGTGAGCAACAGGGGACAGAGACCCAGTACTTC

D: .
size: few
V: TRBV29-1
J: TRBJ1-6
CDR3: CSVRTLSSYNSPLHF
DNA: TGCAGCGTGAGGACGCTGAGCTCCTATAATTCACCCCTCCACTTT

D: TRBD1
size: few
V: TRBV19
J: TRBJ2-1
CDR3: CATRGLAYNEQFF
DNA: TGTGCCACCAGGGGGCTCGCCTACAATGAGCAGTTCTTC

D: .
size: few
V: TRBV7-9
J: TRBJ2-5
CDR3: CASSLTNREETQYF
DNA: TGTGCCAGCAGCCTAACCAACAGGGAAGAGACCCAGTACTTC

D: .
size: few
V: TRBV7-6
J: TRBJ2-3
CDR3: CASSWSQGNADTQYF
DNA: TGTGCCAGCAGCTGGTCCCAGGGAAATGCAGATACGCAGTATTTT

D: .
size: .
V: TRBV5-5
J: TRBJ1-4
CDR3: CASSWGTNEKLFF
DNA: TGTGCCAGCAGCTGGGGAACTAATGAAAAACTGTTTTTT

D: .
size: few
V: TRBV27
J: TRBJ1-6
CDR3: CASSPGALGNSPLHF
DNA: TGTGCCAGCAGTCCCGGGGCCCTCGGAAATTCACCCCTCCACTTT

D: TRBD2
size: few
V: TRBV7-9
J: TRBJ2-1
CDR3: CASSPRSGTSYNEQFF
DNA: TGTGCCAGCAGCCCAAGAAGCGGGACCTCCTACAATGAGCAGTTCTTC

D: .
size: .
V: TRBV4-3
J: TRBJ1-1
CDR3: CASSQDYRDTEAFF
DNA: TGCGCCAGCAGCCAAGATTACAGGGACACTGAAGCTTTCTTT

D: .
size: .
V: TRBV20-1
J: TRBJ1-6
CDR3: CSARGTYSDSPLHF
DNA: TGCAGTGCTAGGGGGACATATTCGGATTCACCCCTCCACTTT

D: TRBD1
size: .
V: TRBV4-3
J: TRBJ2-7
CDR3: CASSQDHPGGYEQYF
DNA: TGCGCCAGCAGCCAAGATCATCCAGGGGGCTACGAGCAGTACTTC

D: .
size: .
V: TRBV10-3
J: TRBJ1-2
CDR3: CAISDRTNYGYTF
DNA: TGTGCCATCAGTGACAGAACTAACTATGGCTACACCTTC

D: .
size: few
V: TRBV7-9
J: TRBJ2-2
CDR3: CASSPRWGALDTGELFF
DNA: TGTGCCAGCAGCCCAAGGTGGGGTGCCCTGGACACCGGGGAGCTGTTTTTT

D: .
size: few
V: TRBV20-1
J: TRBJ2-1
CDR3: CSAPDHRSPYNEQFF
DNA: TGCAGTGCACCAGACCACCGAAGCCCCTACAATGAGCAGTTCTTC

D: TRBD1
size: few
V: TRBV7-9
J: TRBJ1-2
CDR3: CASSSGTGSNGYTF
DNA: TGTGCCAGCAGCTCCGGGACAGGCTCGAATGGCTACACCTTC

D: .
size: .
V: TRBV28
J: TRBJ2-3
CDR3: CASSLSLDPADTQYF
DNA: TGTGCCAGCAGTTTGTCCCTCGACCCTGCAGATACGCAGTATTTT

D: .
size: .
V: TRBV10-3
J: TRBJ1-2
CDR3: CAISLAGSYYGYTF
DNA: TGTGCCATCAGTTTGGCGGGGTCGTACTATGGCTACACCTTC

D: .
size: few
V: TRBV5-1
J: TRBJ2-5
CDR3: CASSLVSQGGWETQYF
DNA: TGCGCCAGCAGCTTGGTGTCACAGGGCGGTTGGGAGACCCAGTACTTC

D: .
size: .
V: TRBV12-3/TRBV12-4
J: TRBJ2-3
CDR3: CAGSSEGLGLDTQYF
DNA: TGTGCCGGCAGTTCTGAAGGCTTGGGGTTAGATACGCAGTATTTT

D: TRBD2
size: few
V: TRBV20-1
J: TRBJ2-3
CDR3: CSADPSASGRQSTDTQYF
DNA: TGCAGTGCTGACCCTTCGGCTAGCGGGAGGCAGAGCACAGATACGCAGTATTTT

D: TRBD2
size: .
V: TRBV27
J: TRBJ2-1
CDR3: CASSLTSGVSYNEQFF
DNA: TGTGCCAGCAGTTTAACTAGCGGGGTCTCCTACAATGAGCAGTTCTTC

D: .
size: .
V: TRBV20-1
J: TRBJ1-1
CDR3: CSASRGRGTEAFF
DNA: TGCAGTGCTAGTCGGGGGCGGGGTACTGAAGCTTTCTTT

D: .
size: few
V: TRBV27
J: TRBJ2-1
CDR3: CASSRSTTYNEQFF
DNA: TGTGCCAGCAGTCGGTCAACCACCTACAATGAGCAGTTCTTC

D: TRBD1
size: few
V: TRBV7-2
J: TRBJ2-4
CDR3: CASSLWTGWGLAKNIQYF
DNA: TGTGCCAGCAGCCTATGGACAGGGTGGGGGTTGGCCAAAAACATTCAGTACTTC

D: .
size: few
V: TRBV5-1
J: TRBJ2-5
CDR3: CASSLDRTQETQYF
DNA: TGCGCCAGCAGCTTGGACCGCACCCAAGAGACCCAGTACTTC

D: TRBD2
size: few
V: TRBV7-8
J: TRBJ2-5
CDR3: CASSLARLADQETQYF
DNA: TGTGCCAGCAGCTTAGCTCGGCTAGCGGACCAAGAGACCCAGTACTTC

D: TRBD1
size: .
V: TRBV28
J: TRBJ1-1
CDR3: CATARTGRGVPEAFF
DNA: TGTGCCACGGCCCGGACAGGGCGGGGAGTCCCTGAAGCTTTCTTT

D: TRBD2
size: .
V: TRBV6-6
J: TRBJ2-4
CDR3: CASSQGLWDIQYF
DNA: TGTGCCAGCAGTCAGGGACTATGGGACATTCAGTACTTC

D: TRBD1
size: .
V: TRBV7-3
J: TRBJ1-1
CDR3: CASSQGGTGGSNTEAFF
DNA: TGTGCCAGCAGCCAGGGGGGGACAGGGGGCTCAAACACTGAAGCTTTCTTT

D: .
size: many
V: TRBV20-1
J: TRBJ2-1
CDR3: CSASDAVSTYNEQFF
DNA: TGCAGTGCTAGTGACGCGGTATCTACCTACAATGAGCAGTTCTTC

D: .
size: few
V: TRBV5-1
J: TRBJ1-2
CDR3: CASSLTQVGGYTF
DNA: TGCGCCAGCAGCTTGACACAGGTTGGGGGCTACACCTTC

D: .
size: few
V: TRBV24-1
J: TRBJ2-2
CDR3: CATSDLFGHNGELFF
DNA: TGTGCCACCAGTGACCTTTTTGGACATAACGGGGAGCTGTTTTTT

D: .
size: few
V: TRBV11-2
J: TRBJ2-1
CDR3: CASRRPGGSYNEQFF
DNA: TGTGCCAGCAGGAGACCAGGGGGGTCCTACAATGAGCAGTTCTTC